The 13 T cell receptor beta chains reported below all come from one sample, sequenced in a study of blood T cell repertoires in COVID-19. Data came from immunoSEQ multiplex PCR; TCRdb stores just in-frame clones and leaves some out. The data contain 120,000 or so clones, over 75% of them singletons. Sequences were obtained from peripheral blood. Receptors were obtained from a man between 60 and 75 years old with acute or convalescent COVID-19.

The chain employs TRBV19 and TRBJ2-1, with 7 bases identical to TRBD2. The CDR3 is made up of 15 amino acids. J lost 4 bases, V lost 7 bases, and 10 bases had no gene match. From germline, CDR1 is LNHDA and CDR2 SQIVND (reference sequence). The CDR3, as DNA: TGTGCCAGTAAAAGTACCCTAGCGGAATACAATGAGCAGTTCTTC. Translation gives CASKSTLAEYNEQFF.

The V gene is TRBV14, the J gene TRBJ1-6; TRBD1 aligns across 7 bases. Germline V gene lookup returns CDR1 SGHDN and CDR2 FVKESK. The CDR3 runs 12 residues. V shed 4 bases and J 14 bases; nucleotides not matched to a gene: 5. The CDR3 here is CASSPTGWSLHF. The CDR3 bases are TGTGCCAGCAGCCCGACAGGGTGGTCCCTCCACTTT.

V is TRBV18 and J is TRBJ1-3; weak D call: TRBD1 (6 bases). V was pared by 3 bases and J by 2 bases, with 11 bases between. Germline values: CDR1 KGHSH, CDR2 LQKENI. The CDR3 contains 15 residues. This CDR3 reads CASSPTGQTGNTIYF. The CDR3 bases are TGTGCCAGCTCACCGACGGGACAAACTGGAAACACCATATATTTT.

V and J are TRBV6-2 or TRBV6-3 and TRBJ2-1; 9 bases are shared with TRBD2. Germline lookup yields CDR1 MNHEY and CDR2 SVGEGT. The CDR3 loop spans 18 amino acids. V dropped 5 bases and J dropped 1; count of bases not matched to a gene: 12. DNA for the CDR3: TGTGCCAGCAGTGACCCTTATAGCGGGAGAGGGTCCTACAATGAGCAGTTCTTC. This gives the protein CASSDPYSGRGSYNEQFF.

This chain joins TRBV5-8 and TRBJ2-5; D possibly corresponds to TRBD2 (5 bases). The germline CDR1 and CDR2 sequences are SGHTS and YDEGEE. V gave up 0 bases and J gave up 3 bases, with 9 bases separating them. This CDR3 comprises 14 residues. For the CDR3, the DNA is TGTGCCAGCAGCTTGGGGTCCGGGGAAGAGACCCAGTACTTC. Its protein is CASSLGSGEETQYF.

This clone was seen only a few times. The rearrangement joins TRBV7-2 to TRBJ1-1; 10 positions agree with TRBD1. V lost 3 bases to trimming and J lost 4 bases; unmatched junction nucleotides: 8. The length of the CDR3 is 16 residues. Germline V gene lookup returns CDR1 SGHTA and CDR2 FQGNSA. The CDR3 coding sequence is TGTGCCAGCAGCTTCCCCGGACAGGGGGTTGGCACTGAAGCTTTCTTT. Protein: CASSFPGQGVGTEAFF.

The rearrangement joins TRBV7-3 to TRBJ2-5; TRBD1 agrees at 8 bases. The CDR3 totals 14 residues. V gave up 5 bases and J gave up 4 bases; unmatched junction bases: 6. Per germline, CDR1 SGHTA and CDR2 FQGTGA. CDR3: CASSLTGQGETQYF. Here the CDR3 DNA reads TGTGCCAGCAGCCTTACCGGACAGGGAGAGACCCAGTACTTC.

This chain links TRBV24-1 with TRBJ2-7, with 7 bases matching TRBD2. This CDR3 region has 14 residues. CDR1 and CDR2 (germline): KGHDR, SFDVKD. V lost 3 bases and J lost 3; bases outside the gene matches: 4. In DNA form, the CDR3 reads TGTGCCACCAGTGATCCTAGCGGAGTCTACGAGCAGTACTTC. It yields the protein CATSDPSGVYEQYF.

V is TRBV28 and J is TRBJ2-1, with D perhaps TRBD2 (6 bases). Germline-derived CDR1 and CDR2 are MDHEN and SYDVKM. With 5 bases removed from V and 6 bases from J, the gap between germline ends came to 11 bases. This CDR3 is built from 13 residues. CDR3: CASSLGGLNEQFF. CDR3 DNA sequence: TGTGCCAGCAGTCTCGGGGGACTCAATGAGCAGTTCTTC.

The CDR3 spells CASCPGGSTGELFF. The CDR3 DNA reads TGTGCCAGCTGCCCCGGCGGTAGCACCGGGGAGCTGTTTTTT. The chain links TRBV7-3 to TRBJ2-2; D uncertain. Germline CDR1 is SGHTA and CDR2 is FQGTGA. V was cut by 8 bases and J by 4 bases, with 14 bases left in between. The CDR3 contains 14 residues.

This clone has only one observation. This chain uses TRBV10-3 with TRBJ2-5; 14 nucleotides align to TRBD2. Trimming removed 5 bases from V and 4 bases from J; junction bases left unmatched: 6. The germline V gene encodes CDR1 ENHRY and CDR2 SYGVKD. The CDR3 sequence is 16 residues long. The CDR3 DNA sequence: TGTGCCATCAGTAGGACTAGCGGGAGGTCACGAGAGACCCAGTACTTC. Translated: CAISRTSGRSRETQYF.

V usage is TRBV28 and J usage is TRBJ1-3, with 8 bases lining up with TRBD1. The CDR3 extends over 15 amino acids. J was trimmed by 6 bases and V by 4 bases; bases with no gene match: 8. Germline CDR1 reads MDHEN; CDR2 reads SYDVKM. CDR3 amino acids: CASSSQGVAPNTIYF. The CDR3 region has the DNA TGTGCCAGCAGTTCACAGGGGGTAGCCCCAAACACCATATATTTT.

V usage is TRBV2 and J usage is TRBJ1-4; 7 nucleotides line up with TRBD1. The germline CDR1 and CDR2 sequences are SNHLY and FYNNEI. The CDR3 loop spans 14 amino acids. Unmatched junction bases numbered 11, after V lost 8 bases and J lost 8 bases. The CDR3 loop reads CASGDSSSGEKLFF. The CDR3 DNA sequence: TGTGCCAGCGGGGACAGCTCAAGCGGGGAAAAACTGTTTTTT.